The text below deals with one T cell receptor (beta chain). The specificity of this receptor is unknown. No much larger clonotype is one base removed from it; base qualities were not supplied. TCRbeta CDR3 regions were amplified from genomic DNA using the immunoSEQ Assay, a bias-controlled multiplex PCR. Turning to the authors' computational methods: Nucleated cell counts per sample were estimated from amplification of reference gene primers within the assay. To quantify the absolute abundance of each unique TCRbeta CDR3 rearrangement, sequence reads were collapsed and filtered. Productive Simpson clonality was computed per sample as the square root of Simpson's diversity index over productive rearrangements. The table was pulled from immuneACCESS by TCRdb, which kept in-frame rearrangements only. Such tables lose some clones; where checked, under half of the loss comes from unresolved V genes, and the rest has no known cause. That table furnishes V, J and clone size, whereas the DNA furnished D and trimming. Counted in this sample were some 150,000 clones; approximately 87% of them appeared once. Jointly, the top ten make up 0.95% to 1.5% of the sample.

This entry belongs to a study of blood T cell repertoires in COVID-19 (dated by TCRdb to 2020 to 2022). Looking at the study overall: Samples from collaborators originated in the United States, Italy and Spain and spanned both the acute and convalescent phases of COVID-19. Deeply sampled blood TCRbeta repertoires from subjects exposed to, actively infected with, or recovered from COVID-19 were included in the dataset. The repertoires were released in a freely available public database intended as a resource for research on the immune response to SARS-CoV-2. Sample metadata almost always included a de-identified subject ID, COVID-19 status, age in years and sex. The material from the prospective study consisted of cDNA or gDNA derived from T cells, B-cell-depleted T cells, or PBMCs. HLA class I and class II types, where available, came from metadata supplied by the sample provider rather than from assay-based typing. Samples were obtained from the ongoing ImmuneRACE study (first 160 participants) and from 1,000 to 1,500 subjects provided by 6 global collaborators. Beyond this particular receptor, the publication reports: How much clinical and demographic metadata was included differed by source and by participant, and the metadata was provided uncurated.

From V the trimming removes 3 bases and from J it removes 7 bases, while the gene matches leave 13 bases of the junction unaccounted for. From a lookup of the germline V gene (reference sequence), CDR1 and CDR2 are LNHDA and SQIVND. Measured from the cysteine to the phenylalanine, the CDR3 is 17 residues long. Only the CDR3 DNA stays, 51 bases, in frame from base 1. Enrolling through a virtual design, the prospective study's participants ranged in age from roughly 18 to 90 years and lived across 20 to 30 United States geographic areas. Cohort assignment in the prospective study relied on participant-reported clinical history from a screening survey and a study questionnaire. In the prospective study, mobile phlebotomists collected whole blood, serum and a nasopharyngeal or oropharyngeal swab from each participant. Prospective study participants could optionally give additional blood draws and questionnaires over a roughly 2-month period. Prospective study blood samples were shipped either frozen or at room temperature before DNA extraction.

The rearranged chain carries TRBV19 and TRBJ2-1, and 9 junction bases match TRBD2. What was sequenced was PBMCs or T cells enriched from blood (not recorded which). The clonotype was recovered from a young woman with acute COVID-19. Here the CDR3 is given as CASSIYPLSGSRNEQFF. The DNA is as follows: TGTGCCAGTAGTATTTATCCCCTTAGCGGGAGTCGGAATGAGCAGTTCTTC.